A single sample gave rise to the 21 T cell receptor beta chains below, sequenced in a study of blood T cell repertoires in COVID-19. Produced via immunoSEQ multiplex PCR; TCRdb's table is partial and in-frame only. The sample includes around 46,000 clones, roughly 85% of them seen just once. Source material: peripheral blood. The receptor source for this set is a human donor in a cohort sampled during active COVID-19. The donor label of this sample is uncertain.

This clone was seen more than once but under ten times. The chain recombines TRBV5-1 with TRBJ2-7, with D tentatively TRBD1 (6 bases). The CDR3 covers 15 residues. Trimming removed 0 bases at V and 1 base at J, with 11 bases between. Germline V gene lookup returns CDR1 SGHRS and CDR2 YFSETQ. The CDR3 loop is CASSLVWDNSYEQYF. As DNA, the CDR3 is TGCGCCAGCAGCTTGGTCTGGGACAATTCCTACGAGCAGTACTTC.

This chain links TRBV5-5 with TRBJ2-7; no definite D call. This CDR3 spans 13 amino acids. Trimming removed 1 base from V and 7 bases from J, with 12 bases in between. Germline values: CDR1 SGHKS, CDR2 YYEKEE (reference sequence). CDR3 nucleotides: TGTGCCAGCAGCTTGATAAGAGGAAAAGAGCAGTACTTC. This sequence encodes CASSLIRGKEQYF.

The chain employs TRBV5-1 and TRBJ1-6; 9 bases map to TRBD1. The CDR3 sequence is 15 residues long. Losses at the gene ends were 4 bases for V and 8 bases for J; bases not matched to a gene: 7. CDR1 is SGHRS, CDR2 YFSETQ, per germline. This CDR3 is CASSPGTGLYSPLHF. The CDR3 DNA is TGCGCCAGCAGCCCTGGGACAGGGCTTTATTCACCCCTCCACTTT.

This clone was picked up one time. The rearrangement links TRBV5-1 to TRBJ1-1; 7 positions agree with TRBD1. CDR1 SGHRS and CDR2 YFSETQ come from the germline V gene. Trimming cost V 4 bases and J 4 bases; bases outside gene matches: 4. The CDR3 extends over 13 amino acids. Written as DNA, the CDR3 is TGCGCCAGCAGCGATGACAGGGCCACTGAAGCTTTCTTT. Its translation is CASSDDRATEAFF.

The genes are TRBV4-1 and TRBJ2-2, with 9 bases lining up with TRBD1. This CDR3 is built from 18 residues. Germline V gives CDR1 MGHRA, CDR2 YSYEKL. The V segment lost 4 bases and the J segment 3 bases; nucleotides outside the gene matches: 12. The CDR3 reads CASSPQVLYRGHTGELFF. The DNA of the CDR3 is TGCGCCAGCAGCCCGCAGGTCCTATACAGGGGGCACACCGGGGAGCTGTTTTTT.

This clone was counted once. The rearrangement links TRBV10-3 to TRBJ1-2; TRBD1 matches at 7 bases. V shed 4 bases, J shed 7 bases, and the junction held 6 bases outside the gene matches. Per germline, CDR1 ENHRY and CDR2 SYGVKD. The CDR3 is 13 amino acids. Here the CDR3 DNA reads TGTGCCATCAGTGCCGGGACAGTCGGTGGCTACACCTTC. Translated, it gives CAISAGTVGGYTF.

The chain joins TRBV2 to TRBJ1-2, with D perhaps TRBD1 (5 bases). V was pared by 6 bases and J by 3 bases, with 20 bases between. The V gene's germline CDR1 is SNHLY and CDR2 FYNNEI. The CDR3 has 16 amino acids. Written as DNA, the CDR3 is TGTGCCAGCAGGGAGCCCCTATCGGGGGGTGACTATGGCTACACCTTC. Encoded protein: CASREPLSGGDYGYTF.

The rearrangement links TRBV18 to TRBJ1-1; TRBD1 might be the D (6 bases). Germline loops: CDR1 KGHSH, CDR2 LQKENI. The CDR3 sequence is 13 residues long. The ends were cut back, 4 bases at V and 5 bases at J, with 11 bases in the middle. The CDR3 bases are TGTGCCAGCTCACAGGGGGATGGAACTGAAGCTTTCTTT. Translation: CASSQGDGTEAFF.

The chain couples TRBV7-3 to TRBJ2-2, with D tentatively TRBD2 (5 bases). The length of the CDR3 is 14 residues. The ends were cut back, 11 bases at V and 1 base at J, with 14 bases in the middle. Germline V lookup: CDR1 SGHTA, CDR2 FQGTGA. CDR3 protein: CASTSGLNTGELFF. DNA for the CDR3: TGTGCCTCCACCTCGGGGTTGAACACCGGGGAGCTGTTTTTT.

The chain couples TRBV28 to TRBJ1-1, with D unresolved. Germline V gene data show CDR1 as MDHEN and CDR2 as SYDVKM. Trimming shortened V by 4 bases and J by 4 bases, and 13 bases separated the two germline ends. The CDR3 length is 14 residues. CDR3 amino acids: CASSSSPSSTEAFF. CDR3 DNA: TGTGCCAGCAGTTCGTCACCGTCTAGCACTGAAGCTTTCTTT. Using reference TRBV28 and TRBJ1-1 for the parts outside the CDR3, the full variable domain is DVKVTQSSRYLVKRTGEKVFLECVQDMDHENMFWYRQDPGLGLRLIYFSYDVKMKEKGDIPEGYSVSREKKERFSLILESASTNQTSMYLCASSSSPSSTEAFFGQGTRLTVV.

The chain recombines TRBV28 with TRBJ2-7; 7 bases match TRBD1. Trimming took 6 bases from V and 3 from J; bases not matched to a gene: 2. The CDR3 loop spans 12 amino acids. CDR1 and CDR2 from the germline V gene are MDHEN and SYDVKM. The CDR3 region has the DNA TGTGCCAGCAGGGACAGGAACTACGAGCAGTACTTC. Its protein is CASRDRNYEQYF. The full variable domain, rest sourced from reference TRBV28 and TRBJ2-7, is DVKVTQSSRYLVKRTGEKVFLECVQDMDHENMFWYRQDPGLGLRLIYFSYDVKMKEKGDIPEGYSVSREKKERFSLILESASTNQTSMYLCASRDRNYEQYFGPGTRLTVT.

V gene TRBV7-2 combines with J gene TRBJ2-3; 8 nucleotides line up with TRBD1. Germline V gene sequence: CDR1 SGHTA, CDR2 FQGNSA. The CDR3 has 15 amino acids. V lost 3 bases to trimming and J lost 4 bases; unmatched junction nucleotides: 6. CDR3: CASSFQAGGPDTQYF. The CDR3 nucleotides are TGTGCCAGCAGCTTCCAGGCAGGGGGCCCAGATACGCAGTATTTT.

This chain uses TRBV7-9 with TRBJ2-2; 7 nucleotides match TRBD1. Germline trimming cut 4 bases from V and 4 bases from J; bases unmatched to any gene: 3. Germline-derived CDR1 and CDR2 are SEHNR and FQNEAQ (reference sequence). The CDR3 has 14 residues. This chain's CDR3 is CASSSTGVTGELFF. CDR3 nucleotide sequence: TGTGCCAGCAGCTCCACAGGGGTCACCGGGGAGCTGTTTTTT.

The rearrangement links TRBV7-2 to TRBJ2-3; possible D gene TRBD2, 7 bases. CDR3 length: 17 residues. Trimming left V 1 base short and J 3 bases short, with 17 bases between. Germline V gives CDR1 SGHTA, CDR2 FQGNSA. CDR3 DNA sequence: TGTGCCAGCAGCTTAGGTGGGGGGGCCCCGGGGACAGATACGCAGTATTTT. As protein: CASSLGGGAPGTDTQYF.

The count of this clone is one. The genes are TRBV30 and TRBJ1-2, with a possible D match to TRBD1 (6 bases). Trimming cost V 6 bases and J 2 bases, with 7 bases left between them. The CDR3 is made up of 11 amino acids. In germline, CDR1 is GTSNPN, CDR2 SVGIG (reference sequence). CDR3: CACQGNYGYTF. The CDR3 DNA reads TGTGCCTGTCAGGGGAACTATGGCTACACCTTC.

This sequence joins TRBV7-8 and TRBJ1-1, with 7 nucleotides matching TRBD1. J lost 5 bases, V lost 5 bases, and 8 bases had no gene match. Germline CDR1 and CDR2: SGHVS and FQNEAQ. The CDR3 is made up of 14 amino acids. The CDR3 DNA sequence: TGTGCCAGCAGCCACCGACAGGGCTGGACTGAAGCTTTCTTT. This encodes CASSHRQGWTEAFF.

The CDR3 sequence: CASSLQQNTEAFF. The DNA for the CDR3 is TGTGCCAGCAGCTTACAACAGAACACTGAAGCTTTCTTT. V is TRBV7-3 and J is TRBJ1-1, with D uncertain. In germline, CDR1 is SGHTA, CDR2 FQGTGA. The CDR3 length is 13 residues. V was trimmed by 2 bases and J by 1 base, leaving 5 bases between them.

The V call is TRBV5-1, the J call TRBJ1-1, with 9 bases fitting TRBD1. V lost 0 bases and J lost 4; bases outside the gene matches: 7. Germline lookup yields CDR1 SGHRS and CDR2 YFSETQ. This CDR3 region has 16 residues. The CDR3 DNA reads as TGCGCCAGCAGCTTGGCGGGGACAGGGCGGGCCACTGAAGCTTTCTTT. It is translated as CASSLAGTGRATEAFF. Variable domain in full (rest from reference TRBV5-1 and TRBJ1-1): KAGVTQTPRYLIKTRGQQVTLSCSPISGHRSVSWYQQTPGQGLQFLFEYFSETQRNKGNFPGRFSGRQFSNSRSEMNVSTLELGDSALYLCASSLAGTGRATEAFFGQGTRLTVV.

The rearrangement links TRBV6-5 to TRBJ1-4, with 7 nucleotides matching TRBD1. Germline-derived CDR1 and CDR2 are MNHEY and SVGAGI. CDR3 length: 14 amino acids. J was trimmed by 0 bases and V by 10 bases; bases with no gene match: 5. The CDR3 region has the DNA TGTGCCATCCCAGGGGGTCCAACTAATGAAAAACTGTTTTTT. Its protein is CAIPGGPTNEKLFF.

CDR3 sequence (DNA): TGCGCCAGCAGCTCCCAGGGGAGCTCCTACGAGCAGTACTTC. It specifies CASSSQGSSYEQYF. V and J are TRBV5-1 and TRBJ2-7; tentatively, D is TRBD1 (6 bases). The V end lost 3 bases, the J end lost 0 bases, and 10 bases lay between the germline ends. The germline gives CDR1 SGHRS, CDR2 YFSETQ. The CDR3 sequence is 14 residues long.

A few counts support this clone. The chain joins TRBV2 to TRBJ2-7, with D possibly being TRBD1 (6 bases). This CDR3 is 14 amino acids long. Between the trimmed V and J ends, which lost 5 bases and 0 bases, there was a span of 11 bases. Germline V lookup: CDR1 SNHLY, CDR2 FYNNEI. CDR3: CASSPGQHSYEQYF. The CDR3 nucleotides are TGTGCCAGCAGTCCCGGACAGCACTCCTACGAGCAGTACTTC.